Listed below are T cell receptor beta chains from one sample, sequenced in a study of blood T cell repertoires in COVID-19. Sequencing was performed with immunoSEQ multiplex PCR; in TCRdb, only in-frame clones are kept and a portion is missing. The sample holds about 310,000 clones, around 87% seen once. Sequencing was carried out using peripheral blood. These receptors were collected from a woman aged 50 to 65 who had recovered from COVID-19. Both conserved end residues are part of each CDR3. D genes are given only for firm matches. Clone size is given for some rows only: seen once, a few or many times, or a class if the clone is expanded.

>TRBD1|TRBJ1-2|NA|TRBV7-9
CASSFAGDRGSLGYGYTF
TGTGCCAGCAGCTTTGCTGGGGACAGGGGCTCGCTAGGCTATGGCTACACCTTC
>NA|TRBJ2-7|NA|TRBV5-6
CASSMDGLTTYEQYF
TGTGCCAGCAGCATGGACGGACTAACGACCTACGAGCAGTACTTC
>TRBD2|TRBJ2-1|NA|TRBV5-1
CASSRTPGGNEQFF
TGCGCCAGCAGCCGGACGCCGGGGGGGAATGAGCAGTTCTTC
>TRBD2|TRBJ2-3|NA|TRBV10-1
CASSESTRGGTDTQYF
TGCGCCAGCAGTGAGTCGACGCGGGGGGGCACAGATACGCAGTATTTT
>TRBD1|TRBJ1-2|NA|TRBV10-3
CAITSQGNYGYTF
TGTGCCATCACCTCACAGGGGAACTATGGCTACACCTTC
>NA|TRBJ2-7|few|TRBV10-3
CAISGAQGVNYEQYF
TGTGCCATCAGTGGCGCACAGGGAGTCAACTACGAGCAGTACTTC
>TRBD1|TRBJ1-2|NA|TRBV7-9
CASSVGQSNYGYTF
TGTGCCAGCAGCGTGGGACAGTCGAACTATGGCTACACCTTC
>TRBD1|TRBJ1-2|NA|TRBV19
CASSIEDRGPYGYTF
TGTGCCAGTAGTATAGAGGACAGGGGGCCCTATGGCTACACCTTC
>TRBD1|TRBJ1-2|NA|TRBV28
CASRQTGGYGYTF
TGTGCCAGCAGACAGACAGGGGGCTATGGCTACACCTTC
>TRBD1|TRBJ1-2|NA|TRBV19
CASSAPGQGFYGYTF
TGTGCCAGTAGCGCACCGGGACAGGGCTTTTATGGCTACACCTTC
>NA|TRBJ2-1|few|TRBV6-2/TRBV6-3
CASSYAGNEQFF
TGTGCCAGCAGTTACGCGGGTAATGAGCAGTTCTTC
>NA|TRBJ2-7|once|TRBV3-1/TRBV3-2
CASSQGSKEQYF
TGTGCCAGCAGCCAAGGTAGCAAAGAACAGTACTTC
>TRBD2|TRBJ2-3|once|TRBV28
CASSPVGLAGTDTQYF
TGTGCCAGCAGTCCAGTCGGACTAGCGGGAACGGATACGCAGTATTTT
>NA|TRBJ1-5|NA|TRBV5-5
CASSLEGYSNQPQHF
TGTGCCAGCAGCTTGGAGGGGTATAGCAATCAGCCCCAGCATTTT
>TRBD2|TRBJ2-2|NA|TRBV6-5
CASTPLAGNTGELFF
TGTGCCAGCACCCCACTAGCGGGGAACACCGGGGAGCTGTTTTTT
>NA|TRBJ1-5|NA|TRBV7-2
CASSTQAGRAFQPQHF
TGTGCCAGCAGCACCCAAGCGGGCAGGGCCTTTCAGCCCCAGCATTTT
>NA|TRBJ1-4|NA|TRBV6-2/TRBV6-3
CASSYIPGGEKLFF
TGTGCCAGCAGTTACATCCCGGGCGGGGAAAAACTGTTTTTT
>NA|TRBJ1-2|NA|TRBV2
CASSEGARRGYTF
TGTGCCAGCAGTGAAGGGGCCCGTCGAGGCTACACCTTC
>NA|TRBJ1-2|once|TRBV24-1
CATSETGWGYTF
TGTGCCACCAGTGAAACGGGATGGGGCTACACCTTC
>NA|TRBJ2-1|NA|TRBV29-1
CSIYRSSYNEQFF
TGCAGCATTTACAGAAGCTCCTACAATGAGCAGTTCTTC
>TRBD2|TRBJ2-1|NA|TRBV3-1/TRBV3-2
CASSQGTSGRIGEQFF
TGTGCCAGCAGCCAAGGGACTAGCGGGAGAATTGGTGAGCAGTTCTTC
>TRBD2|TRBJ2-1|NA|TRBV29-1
CSVELADNEQFF
TGCAGCGTTGAACTAGCGGACAATGAGCAGTTCTTC
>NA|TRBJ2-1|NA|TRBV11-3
CASSLRLGRAQEQFF
TGTGCCAGCAGCTTGAGACTAGGTAGGGCCCAGGAGCAGTTCTTC